What follows are 25 T cell receptor beta chains derived from one specimen sequenced in a study of beta chain features in type 1 diabetes. Of the isolated RNA, all was reverse transcribed, and so the sequenced material was expressed TCRB transcripts. Sequencing was performed with immunoSEQ multiplex PCR; in TCRdb, only in-frame clones are kept and a portion is missing. Here the sample spans about 900,000 clones, under 20% being singletons. What was sequenced was naive CD4+ T cells from blood. Receptors originate from a woman aged 18-29 years in good health.

This clone showed up just a few times. The chain uses TRBV6-5 and TRBJ1-2; D not resolved. CDR3 length equals 14 residues. Germline CDR1 reads MNHEY; CDR2 reads SVGAGI. Trimming stripped 5 bases from V and 6 bases from J, with 16 bases between. The CDR3 sequence: CASSTRTPGNGYTF. The CDR3 DNA is TGTGCCAGCAGTACTCGGACGCCTGGCAATGGCTACACCTTC.

This clone was picked up a small number of times. The rearrangement joins TRBV18 to TRBJ2-7; maybe TRBD1 (5 bases). This CDR3 region has 14 residues. The V end was cut by 8 bases, the J end by 3 bases, with 17 bases between. Germline V gene lookup returns CDR1 KGHSH and CDR2 LQKENI. The CDR3 bases are TGTGCCAGCGCGCGCCCGTCGGACATCTACGAGCAGTACTTC. It is translated as CASARPSDIYEQYF.

This clone was detected a few times. This rearrangement joins TRBV7-9 to TRBJ2-7; tentative D call: TRBD1 (6 bases). The CDR3 spans 14 residues. V dropped 2 bases and J dropped 5 bases, with 13 bases sitting between them. The germline V gene has CDR1 SEHNR and CDR2 FQNEAQ (reference sequence). CDR3 residues: CASSLQVQGNEQYF. Here the CDR3 DNA reads TGTGCCAGCAGCTTACAAGTCCAGGGGAACGAGCAGTACTTC.

The chain carries TRBV5-4 and TRBJ2-2; D could derive from TRBD1 or TRBD2 (5 bases each). The germline gives CDR1 SGHNT, CDR2 YYREEE (reference sequence). CDR3 size: 15 residues. The V gene lost 10 bases and the J gene lost 5 bases, with 21 bases spanning the gap. DNA of the CDR3: TGTGCCGTCAGTCGAGAGGGGCCAAGAACCGGGGAGCTGTTTTTT. Protein: CAVSREGPRTGELFF.

The chain is built from TRBV7-9 and TRBJ2-1; D remains ambiguous. Germline CDR1 and CDR2: SEHNR and FQNEAQ (reference sequence). The CDR3 is 15 residues long. V was trimmed by 5 bases and J by 4 bases, leaving 15 bases between them. The CDR3 nucleotides are TGTGCCAGCAGCCAAAGCCGGATTTCGTACAATGAGCAGTTCTTC. This translates into CASSQSRISYNEQFF.

This chain joins TRBV7-6 and TRBJ2-7; tentative D call: TRBD1 (5 bases). Looked up from germline, CDR1 is SGHVS and CDR2 is FNYEAQ. Deletions cut 1 base from V and 2 bases from J, with 12 bases between. The CDR3 runs to 15 residues. The CDR3 DNA reads TGTGCCAGCAGCTTAGGAACAGGCGATACCTACGAGCAGTACTTC. As protein: CASSLGTGDTYEQYF.

This clone was detected only a few times. The chain recombines TRBV10-3 with TRBJ2-5; 8 bases agree with TRBD2. The CDR3 has 16 residues. CDR1 is ENHRY, CDR2 SYGVKD, per germline. The trim removed 4 bases at V and 4 bases at J, leaving 11 bases unmatched. The CDR3 region is CAISGSNGRVVETQYF. Here the CDR3 DNA reads TGTGCCATCAGTGGTTCGAACGGGAGGGTGGTAGAGACCCAGTACTTC.

This chain joins TRBV11-2 and TRBJ1-3; no clear D. This CDR3 has 15 amino acids. Germline lookup yields CDR1 SGHAT and CDR2 FQNNGV. V lost 5 bases and J 0 bases, leaving 11 bases between the germline ends. CDR3 bases: TGTGCCAGCAGCCCGGGTTTGATCTCTGGAAACACCATATATTTT. It codes for CASSPGLISGNTIYF.

The V call is TRBV7-9, the J call TRBJ2-1, with D possibly being TRBD1 (5 bases). The CDR3 runs to 17 residues. V was cut by 6 bases and J by 0 bases, with 18 bases left in between. In germline, CDR1 is SEHNR, CDR2 FQNEAQ (reference sequence). In DNA form, the CDR3 reads TGTGCCAGCAGTCCTCCTACAGGCCAGAGCTCCTACAATGAGCAGTTCTTC. Translating gives CASSPPTGQSSYNEQFF.

This chain uses TRBV7-6 with TRBJ2-1, with 9 bases fitting TRBD2. V dropped 5 bases and J dropped 0; count of bases not matched to a gene: 5. This CDR3 comprises 16 residues. CDR1 is SGHVS, CDR2 FNYEAQ, per germline. CDR3 residues: CASSRHSGSSYNEQFF. CDR3 bases: TGTGCCAGCAGCCGTCATAGCGGGAGCTCCTACAATGAGCAGTTCTTC.

The chain employs TRBV7-9 and TRBJ2-1; either TRBD1 or TRBD2 may fit D (6 bases each). The CDR3 loop spans 14 amino acids. CDR1 is SEHNR, CDR2 FQNEAQ, per germline (reference sequence). The ends were cut back, 5 bases at V and 3 bases at J, with 11 bases in the middle. CDR3 DNA: TGTGCCAGCAGCCCGGAGGGGGACTACAATGAGCAGTTCTTC. Amino acids: CASSPEGDYNEQFF.

This clone was seen a few times. V gene TRBV29-1 combines with J gene TRBJ2-6; possibly TRBD1 for D (5 bases). Looked up from germline, CDR1 is SQVTM and CDR2 is ANQGSEA. This CDR3 spans 14 amino acids. The V end was cut by 5 bases, the J end by 2 bases, with 10 bases between. The CDR3 spells CSVKRTTGANVLTF. The CDR3 DNA reads TGCAGCGTTAAAAGGACAACTGGGGCCAACGTCCTGACTTTC.

The chain has TRBV28 and TRBJ2-7; 7 positions match TRBD2. There are 16 residues in the CDR3. Germline V gene sequence: CDR1 MDHEN, CDR2 SYDVKM. With V trimmed by 4 bases and J by 0 bases, 9 bases remained unmatched. CDR3 nucleotide sequence: TGTGCCAGCAGTTCTCATGCCAGCGGGAACTCCTACGAGCAGTACTTC. Protein sequence: CASSSHASGNSYEQYF.

This clone was counted only a few times. This chain uses TRBV6-5 with TRBJ2-5; weak D call: TRBD1 (5 bases). Germline V lookup: CDR1 MNHEY, CDR2 SVGAGI. Trimming cost V 0 bases and J 1 base, with 12 bases left between them. The CDR3 extends over 16 amino acids. The CDR3 reads CASSYSFTTGQETQYF. DNA for the CDR3: TGTGCCAGCAGTTACTCGTTTACAACAGGCCAAGAGACCCAGTACTTC.

This clone came up a few times. The V gene is TRBV7-9, the J gene TRBJ2-7; D unclear. V was trimmed by 6 bases and J by 5 bases, leaving 11 bases between them. The V gene's germline CDR1 is SEHNR and CDR2 FQNEAQ (reference sequence). The CDR3 length is 12 residues. The CDR3 reads CASRPGFDEQYF. Written as DNA, the CDR3 is TGTGCCAGCAGGCCGGGTTTCGACGAGCAGTACTTC.

The V gene is TRBV9, the J gene TRBJ2-1; D may match TRBD1 or TRBD2 (6 bases each). The germline gives CDR1 SGDLS, CDR2 YYNGEE. V dropped 0 bases and J dropped 3 bases, with 13 bases sitting between them. The CDR3 runs to 16 residues. Written as DNA, the CDR3 is TGTGCCAGCAGCGTAGGAGGGGGTAGCGGCTACAATGAGCAGTTCTTC. It codes for CASSVGGGSGYNEQFF.

In the case of this clone: The identical CDR3 is also encoded by other nucleotide sequences in the sample. The V call is TRBV18, the J call TRBJ2-3; D is unclear. Germline assignment: CDR1 KGHSH and CDR2 LQKENI. V was cut by 3 bases and J by 4 bases, with 8 bases left in between. The CDR3 contains 13 residues. CDR3 protein: CASSPRGSDTQYF. DNA for the CDR3: TGTGCCAGCTCACCGCGTGGGTCAGATACGCAGTATTTT.

This clone was seen a few times. The chain couples TRBV5-1 to TRBJ2-3; 9 bases are shared with TRBD1. Germline CDR1 is SGHRS and CDR2 is YFSETQ. With V trimmed by 4 bases and J by 5 bases, 8 bases remained unmatched. The CDR3 is made up of 15 amino acids. In DNA, the CDR3 is TGCGCCAGCAGCCCGGGACAGGGCTCTTTAGATACGCAGTATTTT. It yields the protein CASSPGQGSLDTQYF.

The V and J genes are TRBV18 and TRBJ2-1; the match to TRBD2 covers 10 bases. V was clipped by 4 bases and J by 3 bases; unmatched bases: 3. Germline V gives CDR1 KGHSH, CDR2 LQKENI. The CDR3 covers 15 residues. CDR3 sequence (DNA): TGTGCCAGCTCACAAAGCGGGAGGGGCTACAATGAGCAGTTCTTC. Its protein is CASSQSGRGYNEQFF.

As DNA, the CDR3 is TGCGCCAGCAGCCTCGACAGGGCGAATGAAAAACTGTTTTTT. This gives the protein CASSLDRANEKLFF. The chain couples TRBV4-1 to TRBJ1-4; 7 bases are shared with TRBD1. The CDR3 extends over 14 amino acids. The V gene end was trimmed by 4 bases and the J gene end by 5 bases; junction bases not matched to a gene: 4. Per the germline V gene, CDR1 is MGHRA and CDR2 is YSYEKL.

The J gene is TRBJ2-7, the V gene TRBV7-3; either TRBD1 or TRBD2 may supply D (5 bases each). The CDR3 is 13 residues long. The germline V and J ends were trimmed by 3 bases and 3 bases, with 9 bases remaining between them. Looked up from germline, CDR1 is SGHTA and CDR2 is FQGTGA. CDR3 residues: CASSLGPNYEQYF. The CDR3 DNA reads as TGTGCCAGCAGCTTGGGACCGAACTACGAGCAGTACTTC.

The gene calls are TRBV5-4 and TRBJ2-7; D not resolved. With 2 bases removed from V and 0 bases from J, the gap between germline ends came to 6 bases. The V gene's germline CDR1 is SGHNT and CDR2 YYREEE (reference sequence). There are 13 residues in the CDR3. This CDR3 reads CASSFRNSYEQYF. DNA for the CDR3: TGTGCCAGCAGCTTCCGGAACTCCTACGAGCAGTACTTC. The full variable domain, completed using reference TRBV5-4 and TRBJ2-7, is ETGVTQSPTHLIKTRGQQVTLRCSSQSGHNTVSWYQQALGQGPQFIFQYYREEENGRGNFPPRFSGLQFPNYSSELNVNALELDDSALYLCASSFRNSYEQYFGPGTRLTVT.

This chain links TRBV18 with TRBJ2-7; D is perhaps TRBD1 (6 bases). This CDR3 has 14 residues. The ends were cut back, 2 bases at V and 0 bases at J, with 8 bases in the middle. CDR1 and CDR2 (germline): KGHSH, LQKENI. The CDR3 bases are TGTGCCAGCTCACCAAAACAGGGCTCCTACGAGCAGTACTTC. Translated: CASSPKQGSYEQYF. Using reference TRBV18 and TRBJ2-7 for the parts outside the CDR3, the full variable domain is NAGVMQNPRHLVRRRGQEARLRCSPMKGHSHVYWYRQLPEEGLKFMVYLQKENIIDESGMPKERFSAEFPKEGPSILRIQQVVRGDSAAYFCASSPKQGSYEQYFGPGTRLTVT.

This clone appeared a few times. Relative to the germline gene, one junction end is altered; a read error may explain this. The gene calls are TRBV6-5 and TRBJ2-7; tentatively, D is TRBD2 (6 bases). This CDR3 has 14 amino acids. CDR1 is MNHEY, CDR2 SVGAGI, per germline. CDR3 amino acids: CASSYPGDSYGQYF. The CDR3 DNA follows: TGTGCCAGCAGTTATCCCGGGGACTCCTACGGGCAGTACTTC.

The sample holds a few counts of this clone. The rearrangement uses TRBV15 and TRBJ2-7; 13 bases align to TRBD2. V lost 4 bases and J lost 3; bases outside the gene matches: 6. The CDR3 spans 16 residues. Germline CDR1 is LNHNV and CDR2 is YYDKDF (reference sequence). CDR3 sequence reads: CATSTPRTSGSYEQYF. CDR3 sequence (DNA): TGTGCCACCAGCACCCCTCGGACTAGCGGGAGCTACGAGCAGTACTTC.